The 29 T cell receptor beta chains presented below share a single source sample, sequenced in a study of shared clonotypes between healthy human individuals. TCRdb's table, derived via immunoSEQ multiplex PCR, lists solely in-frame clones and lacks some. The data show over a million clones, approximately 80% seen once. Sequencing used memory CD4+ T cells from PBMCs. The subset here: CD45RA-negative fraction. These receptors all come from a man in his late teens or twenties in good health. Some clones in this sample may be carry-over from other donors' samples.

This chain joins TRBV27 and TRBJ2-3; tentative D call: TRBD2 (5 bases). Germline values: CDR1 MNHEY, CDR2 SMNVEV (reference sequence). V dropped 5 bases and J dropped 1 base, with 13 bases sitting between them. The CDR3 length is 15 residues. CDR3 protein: CASSPRTAGTDTQYF. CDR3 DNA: TGTGCCAGCAGTCCCCGGACTGCGGGCACAGATACGCAGTATTTT.

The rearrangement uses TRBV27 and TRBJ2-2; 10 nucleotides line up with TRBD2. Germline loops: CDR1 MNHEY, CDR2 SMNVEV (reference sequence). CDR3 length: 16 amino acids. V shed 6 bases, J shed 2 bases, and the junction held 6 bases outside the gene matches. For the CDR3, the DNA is TGTGCCAGCAGGCGACTAGCGGGTGAAAACACCGGGGAGCTGTTTTTT. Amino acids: CASRRLAGENTGELFF.

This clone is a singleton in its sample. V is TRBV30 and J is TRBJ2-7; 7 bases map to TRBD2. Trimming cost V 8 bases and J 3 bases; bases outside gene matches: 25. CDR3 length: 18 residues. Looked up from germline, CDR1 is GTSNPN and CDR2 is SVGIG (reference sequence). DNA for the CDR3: TGTGCCACCCTAGGCGGGACCATTCAGCGGGGACGATACTACGAGCAGTACTTC. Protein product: CATLGGTIQRGRYYEQYF.

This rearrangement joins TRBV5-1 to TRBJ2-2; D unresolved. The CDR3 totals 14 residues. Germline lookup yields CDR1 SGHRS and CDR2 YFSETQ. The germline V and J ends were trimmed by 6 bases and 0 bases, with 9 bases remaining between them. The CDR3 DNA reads TGCGCCAGCAAAGAGGCGGCGAACACCGGGGAGCTGTTTTTT. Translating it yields CASKEAANTGELFF.

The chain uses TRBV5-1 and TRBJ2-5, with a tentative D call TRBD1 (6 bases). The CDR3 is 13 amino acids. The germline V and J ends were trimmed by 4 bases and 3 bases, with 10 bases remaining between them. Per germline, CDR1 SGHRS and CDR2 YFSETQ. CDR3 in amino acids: CASSGTPKETQYF. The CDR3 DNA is TGCGCCAGCAGCGGGACACCAAAAGAGACCCAGTACTTC.

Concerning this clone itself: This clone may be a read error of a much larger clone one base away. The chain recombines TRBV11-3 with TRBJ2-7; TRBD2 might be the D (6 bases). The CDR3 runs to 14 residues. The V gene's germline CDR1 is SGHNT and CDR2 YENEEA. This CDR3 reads CASSLAHGRGEQHF. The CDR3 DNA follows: TGTGCCAGCAGCTTAGCCCACGGGCGGGGCGAGCAGCACTTC. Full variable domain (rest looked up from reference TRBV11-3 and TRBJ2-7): EAGVVQSPRYKIIEKKQPVAFWCNPISGHNTLYWYLQNLGQGPELLIRYENEEAVDDSQLPKDRFSAERLKGVDSTLKIQPAELGDSAVYLCASSLAHGRGEQHFGPGTRLTVT.

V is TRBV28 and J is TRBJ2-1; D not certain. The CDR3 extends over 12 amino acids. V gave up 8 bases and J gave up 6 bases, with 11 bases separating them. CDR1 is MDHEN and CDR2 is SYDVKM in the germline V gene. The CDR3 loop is CASWNRRNEQFF. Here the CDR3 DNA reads TGTGCCAGCTGGAATAGGCGCAATGAGCAGTTCTTC.

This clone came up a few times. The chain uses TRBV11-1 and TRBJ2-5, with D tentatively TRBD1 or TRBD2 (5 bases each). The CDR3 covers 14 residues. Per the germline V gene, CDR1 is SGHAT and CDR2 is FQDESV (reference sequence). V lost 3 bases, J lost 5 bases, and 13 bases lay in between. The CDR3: CASSLSRGRETQYF. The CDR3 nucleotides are TGTGCCAGCAGCTTGAGTCGGGGCCGGGAGACCCAGTACTTC.

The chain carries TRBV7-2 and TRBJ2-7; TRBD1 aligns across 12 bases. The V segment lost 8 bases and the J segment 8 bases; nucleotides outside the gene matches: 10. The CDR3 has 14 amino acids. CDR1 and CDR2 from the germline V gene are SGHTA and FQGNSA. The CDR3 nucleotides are TGTGCCAGCTCCCAGGGACAGGGGGCCCTGCAGCAGTACTTC. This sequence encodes CASSQGQGALQQYF.

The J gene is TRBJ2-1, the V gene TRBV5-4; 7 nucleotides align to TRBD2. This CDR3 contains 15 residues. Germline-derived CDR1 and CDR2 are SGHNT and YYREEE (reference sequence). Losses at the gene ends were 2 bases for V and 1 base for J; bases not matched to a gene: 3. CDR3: CASSFRLASYNEQFF. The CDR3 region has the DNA TGTGCCAGCAGCTTCCGACTAGCATCCTACAATGAGCAGTTCTTC.

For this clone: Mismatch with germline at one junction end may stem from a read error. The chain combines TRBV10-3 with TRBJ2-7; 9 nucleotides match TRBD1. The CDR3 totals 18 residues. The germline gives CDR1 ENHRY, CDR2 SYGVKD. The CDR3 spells CASSERGQGWAGAYEQYF. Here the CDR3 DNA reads TGTGCCAGCAGTGAAAGGGGACAGGGCTGGGCAGGGGCCTACGAGCAGTACTTC.

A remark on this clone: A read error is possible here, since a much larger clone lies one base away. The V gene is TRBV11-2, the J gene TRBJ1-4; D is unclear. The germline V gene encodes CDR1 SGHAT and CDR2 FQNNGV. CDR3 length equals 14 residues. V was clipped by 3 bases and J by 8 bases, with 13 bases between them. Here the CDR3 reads CASSFRRGGEKLFF. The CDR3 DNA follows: TGTGCCAGCAGCTTTCGTCGGGGAGGCGAAAAACTGTTTTTT.

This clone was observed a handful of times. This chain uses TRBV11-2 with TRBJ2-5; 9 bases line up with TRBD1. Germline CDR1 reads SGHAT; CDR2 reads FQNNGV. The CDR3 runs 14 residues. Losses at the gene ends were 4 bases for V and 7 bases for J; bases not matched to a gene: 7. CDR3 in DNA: TGTGCCAGCAGCTCTGCCGGGACAGGGTCGACCCAGTACTTC. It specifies CASSSAGTGSTQYF.

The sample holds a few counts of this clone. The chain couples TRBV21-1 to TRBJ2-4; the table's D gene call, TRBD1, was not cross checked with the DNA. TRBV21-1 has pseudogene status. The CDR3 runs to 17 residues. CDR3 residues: CASSKIQGRLRRNIQYF. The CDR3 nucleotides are TGTGCCAGCAGCAAAATCCAGGGGCGATTAAGGAGAAACATTCAGTACTTC.

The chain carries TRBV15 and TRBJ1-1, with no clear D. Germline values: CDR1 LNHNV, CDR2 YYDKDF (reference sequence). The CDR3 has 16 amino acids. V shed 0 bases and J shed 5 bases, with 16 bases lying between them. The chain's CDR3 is CATSRDAYSQGTEAFF. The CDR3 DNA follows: TGTGCCACCAGCAGAGATGCCTACAGTCAAGGAACTGAAGCTTTCTTT.

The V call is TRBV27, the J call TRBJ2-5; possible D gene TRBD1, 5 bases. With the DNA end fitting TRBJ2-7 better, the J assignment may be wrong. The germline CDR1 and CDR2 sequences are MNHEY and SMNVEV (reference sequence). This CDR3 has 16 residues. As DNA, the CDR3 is TGTGCCAGCAGATCCTTCGGGCAGGGTGAACAAGGCGAGCAGTACTTC. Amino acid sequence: CASRSFGQGEQGEQYF.

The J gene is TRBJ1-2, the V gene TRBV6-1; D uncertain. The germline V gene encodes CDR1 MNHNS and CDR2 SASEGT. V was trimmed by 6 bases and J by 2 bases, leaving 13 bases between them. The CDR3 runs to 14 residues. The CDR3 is CASRPTVTNYGYTF. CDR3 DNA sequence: TGTGCCAGCAGACCCACCGTGACCAACTATGGCTACACCTTC.

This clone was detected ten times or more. The CDR3 loop reads CASSTGLNSYEQYF. The CDR3, as DNA: TGTGCCAGCAGCACGGGACTCAACTCCTACGAGCAGTACTTC. The chain links TRBV9 to TRBJ2-7, with D possibly TRBD2 on 6 matching bases. V was cut by 4 bases and J by 0 bases, with 11 bases left in between. The germline gives CDR1 SGDLS, CDR2 YYNGEE. This CDR3 contains 14 residues.

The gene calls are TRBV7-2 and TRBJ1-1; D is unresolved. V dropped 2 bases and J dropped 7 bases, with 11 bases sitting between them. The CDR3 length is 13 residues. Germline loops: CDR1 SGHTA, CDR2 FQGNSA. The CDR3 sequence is CASSLLMKNEAFF. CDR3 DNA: TGTGCCAGCAGCTTACTGATGAAGAATGAAGCTTTCTTT.

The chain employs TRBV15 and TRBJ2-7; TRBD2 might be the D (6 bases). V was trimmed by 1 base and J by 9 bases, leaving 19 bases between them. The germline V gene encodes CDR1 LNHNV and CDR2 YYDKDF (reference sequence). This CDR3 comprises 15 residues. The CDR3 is CATSRGATGTLGQYF. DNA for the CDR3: TGTGCCACCAGCAGAGGGGCCACGGGGACTTTGGGGCAGTACTTC. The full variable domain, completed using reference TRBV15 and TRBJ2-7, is DAMVIQNPRYQVTQFGKPVTLSCSQTLNHNVMYWYQQKSSQAPKLLFHYYDKDFNNEADTPDNFQSRRPNTSFCFLDIRSPGLGDTAMYLCATSRGATGTLGQYFGPGTRLTVT.

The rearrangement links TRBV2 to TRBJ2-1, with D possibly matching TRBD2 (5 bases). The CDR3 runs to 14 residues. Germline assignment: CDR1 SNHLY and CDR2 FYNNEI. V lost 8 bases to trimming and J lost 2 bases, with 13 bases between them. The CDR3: CASAGSGAYNEQFF. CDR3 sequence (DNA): TGTGCCAGCGCAGGAAGCGGCGCCTACAATGAGCAGTTCTTC.

The CDR3, as DNA: TGTGCCAGCAGTTCCTACAGGGATAAAGATACGCAGTATTTT. Translating it yields CASSSYRDKDTQYF. The V gene is TRBV27, the J gene TRBJ2-3; D may be TRBD1 (6 bases). Germline-derived CDR1 and CDR2 are MNHEY and SMNVEV (reference sequence). V was trimmed by 4 bases and J by 5 bases, leaving 13 bases between them. The CDR3 is 14 amino acids.

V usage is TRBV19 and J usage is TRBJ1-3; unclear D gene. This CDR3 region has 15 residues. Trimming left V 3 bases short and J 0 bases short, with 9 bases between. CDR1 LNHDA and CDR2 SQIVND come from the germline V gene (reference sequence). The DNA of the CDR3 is TGTGCCAGTAGTATTTTTATTGGCTCTGGAAACACCATATATTTT. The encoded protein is CASSIFIGSGNTIYF.

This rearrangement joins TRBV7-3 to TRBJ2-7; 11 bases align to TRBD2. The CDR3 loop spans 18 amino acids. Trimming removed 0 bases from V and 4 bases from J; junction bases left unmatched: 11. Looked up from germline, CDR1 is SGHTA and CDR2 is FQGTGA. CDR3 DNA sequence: TGTGCCAGCAGCTTAACGGGGCTAGCGGGAGGTACCGTTTACGAGCAGTACTTC. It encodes CASSLTGLAGGTVYEQYF.

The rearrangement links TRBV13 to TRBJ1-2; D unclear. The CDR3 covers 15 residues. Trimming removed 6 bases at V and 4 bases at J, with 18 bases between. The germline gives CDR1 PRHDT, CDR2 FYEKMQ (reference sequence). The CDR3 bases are TGTGCCAGCAGAACCCAGGCCATCCACCGCTATGGCTACACCTTC. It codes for CASRTQAIHRYGYTF. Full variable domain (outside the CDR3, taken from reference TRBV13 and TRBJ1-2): AAGVIQSPRHLIKEKRETATLKCYPIPRHDTVYWYQQGPGQDPQFLISFYEKMQSDKGSIPDRFSAQQFSDYHSELNMSSLELGDSALYFCASRTQAIHRYGYTFGSGTRLTVV.

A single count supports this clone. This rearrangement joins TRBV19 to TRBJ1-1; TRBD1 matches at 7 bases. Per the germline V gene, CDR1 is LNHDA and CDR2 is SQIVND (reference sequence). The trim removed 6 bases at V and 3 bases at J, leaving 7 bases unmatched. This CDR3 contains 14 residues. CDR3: CASRGMGQYTEAFF. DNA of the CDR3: TGTGCCAGTAGGGGTATGGGACAGTACACTGAAGCTTTCTTT. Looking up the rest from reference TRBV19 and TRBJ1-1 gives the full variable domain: DGGITQSPKYLFRKEGQNVTLSCEQNLNHDAMYWYRQDPGQGLRLIYYSQIVNDFQKGDIAEGYSVSREKKESFPLTVTSAQKNPTAFYLCASRGMGQYTEAFFGQGTRLTVV.

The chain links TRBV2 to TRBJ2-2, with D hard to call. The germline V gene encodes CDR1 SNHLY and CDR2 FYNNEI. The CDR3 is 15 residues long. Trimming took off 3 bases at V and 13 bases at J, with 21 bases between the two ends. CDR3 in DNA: TGTGCCAGCAGTGATGGGAAGGGCGGTCTGGGTGGGCTGTTTTTT. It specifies CASSDGKGGLGGLFF.

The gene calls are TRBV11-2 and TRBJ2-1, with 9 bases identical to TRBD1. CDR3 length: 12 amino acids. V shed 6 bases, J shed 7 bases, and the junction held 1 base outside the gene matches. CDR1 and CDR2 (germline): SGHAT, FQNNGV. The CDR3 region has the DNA TGTGCCAGCAGACAGGGGGCGAATGAGCAGTTCTTC. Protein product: CASRQGANEQFF.

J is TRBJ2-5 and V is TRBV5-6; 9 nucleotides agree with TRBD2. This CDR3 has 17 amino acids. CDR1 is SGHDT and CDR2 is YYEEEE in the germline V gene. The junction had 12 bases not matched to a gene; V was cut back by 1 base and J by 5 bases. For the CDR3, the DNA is TGTGCCAGCAGCTTGTTTAGCGGGAGAAGGGTGGAGGAGACCCAGTACTTC. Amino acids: CASSLFSGRRVEETQYF.